Following are 20 T cell receptor beta chains from one sample sequenced in a study of T cell clonotyping in hematopoietic cell transplantation. TCRdb's copy holds only in-frame clones and misses some; the assay was immunoSEQ multiplex PCR. Among about 9,300 clones listed, less than 85% were seen once. Sequencing was performed on PBMCs, taken at the time of graft-versus-host disease after allogeneic stem cell transplant. These receptors were obtained from a male patient over 55 who had an allogeneic stem cell transplant from an unrelated donor, so the T cells may come from the graft donor. Some clones in this sample may be carry-over from other donors' samples.

CDR3 DNA: TGTGCCAGCAGTGCGGGGGACATACGGGACGGTTCACCCCTCCACTTT. Protein: CASSAGDIRDGSPLHF. The gene calls are TRBV2 and TRBJ1-6; possibly TRBD1 for D (6 bases). Trimming shortened V by 4 bases and J by 9 bases, and 19 bases separated the two germline ends. Germline CDR1 and CDR2: SNHLY and FYNNEI. The CDR3 is 16 residues long.

The V and J genes are TRBV5-5 and TRBJ1-2; 8 positions match TRBD1. Germline CDR1 reads SGHKS; CDR2 reads YYEKEE (reference sequence). With 3 bases clipped from V and 7 bases from J, the junction kept 11 bases outside the gene matches. The CDR3 length is 15 residues. CDR3 sequence reads: CASSSADDRGSGYTF. The CDR3 DNA sequence: TGTGCCAGCAGCTCTGCAGACGACAGGGGTAGTGGCTACACCTTC.

The chain combines TRBV5-1 with TRBJ1-1, with D hard to call. The CDR3 runs 15 residues. Trimming pared 4 bases from V and 3 bases from J, leaving 16 bases between. Germline V gene sequence: CDR1 SGHRS, CDR2 YFSETQ. The CDR3 is CASSTDKIGHTEAFF. The DNA of the CDR3 is TGCGCCAGCAGCACAGACAAAATTGGGCACACTGAAGCTTTCTTT.

V gene TRBV7-9 combines with J gene TRBJ1-2; the D is unclear. The CDR3 has 17 residues. Germline assignment: CDR1 SEHNR and CDR2 FQNEAQ (reference sequence). Between the trimmed V and J ends, which lost 5 bases and 0 bases, there was a span of 19 bases. The CDR3 nucleotides are TGTGCCAGCAGCCCCGAGGAAGCAAGGGCTACTAACTATGGCTACACCTTC. It translates to CASSPEEARATNYGYTF.

This clone was picked up a small number of times. J is TRBJ1-2 and V is TRBV6-5, with D possibly matching TRBD1 (5 bases). With 0 bases removed from V and 7 bases from J, the gap between germline ends came to 6 bases. Germline V gene sequence: CDR1 MNHEY, CDR2 SVGAGI. The CDR3 spans 12 residues. The CDR3 coding sequence is TGTGCCAGCAGTTACTCCGGGGGTGGCTACACCTTC. This codes for CASSYSGGGYTF.

This chain uses TRBV5-6 with TRBJ2-3; a weak D match, TRBD1 (6 bases). The CDR3 totals 17 residues. CDR1 is SGHDT and CDR2 is YYEEEE in the germline V gene. V was cut by 4 bases and J by 0 bases, with 18 bases left in between. The CDR3 DNA reads as TGTGCCAGCAGCCCGACCCCAGGGGCTGCAAGCACAGATACGCAGTATTTT. It yields the protein CASSPTPGAASTDTQYF.

The rearrangement uses TRBV27 and TRBJ1-6; TRBD1 might be the D (5 bases). This CDR3 is 15 amino acids long. The germline V gene has CDR1 MNHEY and CDR2 SMNVEV (reference sequence). V dropped 5 bases and J dropped 6 bases, with 14 bases sitting between them. In DNA form, the CDR3 reads TGTGCCAGCAGTCCCGGGACGGTGGCTAATTCACCCCTCCACTTT. Translated: CASSPGTVANSPLHF.

This clone is categorized as medium-sized. This rearrangement joins TRBV10-2 to TRBJ1-3, with D hard to call. Trimming left V 3 bases short and J 1 base short, with 10 bases between. Germline V CDR1 and CDR2: WSHSY, SAAADI. CDR3 size: 15 residues. For the CDR3, the DNA is TGCGCCAGCAGTGAATGGTCGACATCTGGAAACACCATATATTTT. Translating it yields CASSEWSTSGNTIYF.

This clone was detected once. The gene calls are TRBV29-1 and TRBJ2-5; D is undetermined. The germline CDR1 and CDR2 sequences are SQVTM and ANQGSEA. Trimming took off 8 bases at V and 0 bases at J, with 10 bases between the two ends. There are 12 residues in the CDR3. The CDR3 DNA is TGCAGCTCCAAAACGTACCAAGAGACCCAGTACTTC. Its translation: CSSKTYQETQYF.

In this sample, this clone turned up a few times. This chain uses TRBV29-1 with TRBJ1-2; a possible D gene is TRBD1 (5 bases). The germline gives CDR1 SQVTM, CDR2 ANQGSEA. CDR3 size: 15 residues. The germline V and J ends were trimmed by 3 bases and 3 bases, with 17 bases remaining between them. CDR3 protein: CSVEAGGDWDYGYTF. The CDR3 DNA follows: TGCAGCGTTGAGGCCGGGGGGGATTGGGACTATGGCTACACCTTC.

This clone occurred once. The chain has TRBV7-6 and TRBJ1-1; 7 nucleotides match TRBD1. CDR3 length: 14 amino acids. CDR1 and CDR2 from the germline V gene are SGHVS and FNYEAQ. V trimming: 2 bases; J trimming: 7 bases; junction bases outside the gene matches: 7. Here the CDR3 reads CASSLNARDSEAFF. Here the CDR3 DNA reads TGTGCCAGCAGCTTAAACGCCAGGGACAGTGAAGCTTTCTTT.

The rearrangement joins TRBV10-3 to TRBJ1-2; D is perhaps TRBD1 (5 bases). Between the trimmed V and J ends, which lost 0 bases and 2 bases, there was a span of 7 bases. CDR1 is ENHRY, CDR2 SYGVKD, per germline. The CDR3 runs 14 residues. In DNA form, the CDR3 reads TGTGCCATCAGTGAGTCGGGGGGGAACTATGGCTACACCTTC. It codes for CAISESGGNYGYTF.

This chain links TRBV7-6 with TRBJ1-1, with D perhaps matching TRBD1 (6 bases). The length of the CDR3 is 14 residues. V was shortened by 5 bases and J by 0 bases, with 10 bases between the two germline ends. CDR1 is SGHVS, CDR2 FNYEAQ, per germline. This CDR3 is CASSPTGLNTEAFF. The CDR3 DNA sequence: TGTGCCAGCAGCCCCACAGGGTTGAACACTGAAGCTTTCTTT. The variable domain in full, with the rest retrieved from reference TRBV7-6 and TRBJ1-1, is GAGVSQSPRYKVTKRGQDVALRCDPISGHVSLYWYRQALGQGPEFLTYFNYEAQQDKSGLPNDRFSAERPEGSISTLTIQRTEQRDSAMYRCASSPTGLNTEAFFGQGTRLTVV.

The chain recombines TRBV7-2 with TRBJ1-6; possibly TRBD1 for D (6 bases). Trimming took off 1 base at V and 9 bases at J, with 10 bases between the two ends. The germline gives CDR1 SGHTA, CDR2 FQGNSA. The CDR3 has 14 amino acids. The DNA of the CDR3 is TGTGCCAGCAGCTTAGGGCAGGGGACTTCACCCCTCCACTTT. Amino acids: CASSLGQGTSPLHF. The full variable domain, completed using reference TRBV7-2 and TRBJ1-6, is GAGVSQSPSNKVTEKGKDVELRCDPISGHTALYWYRQSLGQGLEFLIYFQGNSAPDKSGLPSDRFSAERTGGSVSTLTIQRTQQEDSAVYLCASSLGQGTSPLHFGNGTRLTVT.

The V gene is TRBV7-2, the J gene TRBJ1-2; D is undetermined. Germline V gives CDR1 SGHTA, CDR2 FQGNSA. Trimming pared 5 bases from V and 2 bases from J, leaving 12 bases between. This CDR3 comprises 14 residues. The CDR3 DNA reads TGTGCCAGCAGCCCCTCCGTGGGGAACTATGGCTACACCTTC. Its protein is CASSPSVGNYGYTF.

This chain connects TRBV7-8 to TRBJ1-5; D perhaps matches TRBD1 (5 bases). Germline V gene data show CDR1 as SGHVS and CDR2 as FQNEAQ. This CDR3 contains 17 residues. Trimming left V 7 bases short and J 4 bases short, with 23 bases between. DNA of the CDR3: TGTGCCAGCACCCCTCGGGGGTTAGGGTCGGGAAATCAGCCCCAGCATTTT. Amino acids: CASTPRGLGSGNQPQHF. The variable domain in full, completed from reference TRBV7-8 and TRBJ1-5, reads GAGVSQSPRYKVAKRGQDVALRCDPISGHVSLFWYQQALGQGPEFLTYFQNEAQLDKSGLPSDRFFAERPEGSVSTLKIQRTQQEDSAVYLCASTPRGLGSGNQPQHFGDGTRLSIL.

Points on this clone: Sequence at one end of the junction differs from germline and may be a read error. The CDR3 region has the DNA TGCGCCAGCAGCCAAGACGCATCAGGCGGCTACGAGCAGTACTTC. Translating it yields CASSQDASGGYEQYF. V gene TRBV11-2 combines with J gene TRBJ2-7, with D unresolved. The CDR3 is 15 residues long. CDR1 SGHAT and CDR2 FQNNGV come from the germline V gene.

J is TRBJ2-2 and V is TRBV6-6, with D unclear. The CDR3 length is 15 residues. Germline-derived CDR1 and CDR2 are MNHNY and SVGAGI (reference sequence). The V gene lost 4 bases and the J gene lost 3 bases, with 12 bases spanning the gap. In DNA form, the CDR3 reads TGTGCCAGCAGTTTCCTTGAGTTCCACACCGGGGAGCTGTTTTTT. Residues: CASSFLEFHTGELFF.

This clone has only one observation. This chain joins TRBV6-6 and TRBJ2-7, with D perhaps being TRBD1 or TRBD2 (5 bases each). The V end lost 5 bases, the J end lost 5 bases, and 10 bases lay between the germline ends. Per the germline V gene, CDR1 is MNHNY and CDR2 is SVGAGI (reference sequence). The CDR3 length is 12 residues. CDR3 in amino acids: CASSGGWNEQYF. CDR3 nucleotide sequence: TGTGCCAGCAGTGGGGGATGGAACGAGCAGTACTTC.

This chain links TRBV14 with TRBJ2-2; TRBD1 matches 9 bases. This CDR3 spans 16 amino acids. Germline V gene lookup returns CDR1 SGHDN and CDR2 FVKESK. After removal of 3 bases from V and 8 bases from J, the junction contained 10 bases not matched to a gene. The CDR3 bases are TGTGCCAGCAGCCAGACAGGGGGAGCAACCCCAGGGGAGCTGTTTTTT. It is translated as CASSQTGGATPGELFF.